What follows are 7 T cell receptor beta chains derived from one specimen sequenced in a study of blood T cell repertoires in COVID-19. The protocol was immunoSEQ multiplex PCR, while the TCRdb copy is restricted to in-frame clones and leaves out a portion. Found here are approximately 40,000 clones, about 88% of them singletons; the top ten hold over 2%. The specimen sequenced was peripheral blood. The receptor source for this set is a human donor in a cohort sampled during active COVID-19.

The chain has TRBV19 and TRBJ2-3; TRBD2 is a possible D gene (7 bases). Per the germline V gene, CDR1 is LNHDA and CDR2 is SQIVND (reference sequence). V lost 6 bases to trimming and J lost 6 bases, with 19 bases between them. This CDR3 is 15 amino acids long. CDR3: CASSPGEGYGDTQYF. In nucleotides, the CDR3 is TGTGCCAGTAGCCCAGGGGAGGGTTATGGGGATACGCAGTATTTT.

The chain recombines TRBV30 with TRBJ1-4; TRBD1 agrees at 10 bases. The CDR3 totals 15 residues. CDR1 is GTSNPN and CDR2 is SVGIG in the germline V gene (reference sequence). V shed 2 bases, J shed 8 bases, and the junction held 8 bases outside the gene matches. The CDR3, as DNA: TGTGCCTGGAGTCCAAAGACAGGGGGCAGAGAAAAACTGTTTTTT. It is translated as CAWSPKTGGREKLFF.

This chain joins TRBV3-1 (or the pseudogene TRBV3-2) and TRBJ1-1; D not certain. The germline V gene has CDR1 LGHDT and CDR2 YNNKEL (reference sequence). V was clipped by 1 base and J by 7 bases, with 13 bases between them. The CDR3 spans 14 residues. CDR3 sequence: CASSQAASGIEAFF. The CDR3 bases are TGTGCCAGCAGCCAAGCGGCTTCGGGGATTGAAGCTTTCTTT.

The rearrangement uses TRBV29-1 and TRBJ1-2, with TRBD1 matching 7 bases. This CDR3 region has 14 residues. The V gene end was trimmed by 6 bases and the J gene end by 6 bases; junction bases not matched to a gene: 13. Looked up from germline, CDR1 is SQVTM and CDR2 is ANQGSEA. CDR3 in DNA: TGCAGCGTGGGCCCGGACAGGCAGGACCATGGCTACACCTTC. Its protein product is CSVGPDRQDHGYTF.

This chain uses TRBV7-6 with TRBJ2-3; possibly TRBD1 for D (7 bases). The V end lost 2 bases, the J end lost 2 bases, and 20 bases lay between the germline ends. CDR3 length: 18 residues. Germline V lookup: CDR1 SGHVS, CDR2 FNYEAQ. The CDR3 is CASSLKAGNQGDTDTQYF. The CDR3, as DNA: TGTGCCAGCAGCTTAAAGGCGGGGAACCAGGGGGACACAGATACGCAGTATTTT.

The chain uses TRBV19 and TRBJ1-1; D is perhaps TRBD1 (5 bases). The germline CDR1 and CDR2 sequences are LNHDA and SQIVND (reference sequence). The V end lost 2 bases, the J end lost 1 base, and 8 bases lay between the germline ends. CDR3 size: 14 residues. This chain's CDR3 is CASSIYRRNTEAFF. DNA of the CDR3: TGTGCCAGTAGTATATACAGGAGGAACACTGAAGCTTTCTTT. The variable domain in full, completed from reference TRBV19 and TRBJ1-1, reads DGGITQSPKYLFRKEGQNVTLSCEQNLNHDAMYWYRQDPGQGLRLIYYSQIVNDFQKGDIAEGYSVSREKKESFPLTVTSAQKNPTAFYLCASSIYRRNTEAFFGQGTRLTVV.

This sequence joins TRBV6-5 and TRBJ2-7; 9 nucleotides agree with TRBD2. The CDR3 runs to 13 residues. V shed 7 bases, J shed 9 bases, and the junction held 10 bases outside the gene matches. CDR1 MNHEY and CDR2 SVGAGI come from the germline V gene. The CDR3 region has the DNA TGTGCCAGCACCAGCGGGGGGCCTCCAGGGCAGTACTTC. Translating gives CASTSGGPPGQYF.